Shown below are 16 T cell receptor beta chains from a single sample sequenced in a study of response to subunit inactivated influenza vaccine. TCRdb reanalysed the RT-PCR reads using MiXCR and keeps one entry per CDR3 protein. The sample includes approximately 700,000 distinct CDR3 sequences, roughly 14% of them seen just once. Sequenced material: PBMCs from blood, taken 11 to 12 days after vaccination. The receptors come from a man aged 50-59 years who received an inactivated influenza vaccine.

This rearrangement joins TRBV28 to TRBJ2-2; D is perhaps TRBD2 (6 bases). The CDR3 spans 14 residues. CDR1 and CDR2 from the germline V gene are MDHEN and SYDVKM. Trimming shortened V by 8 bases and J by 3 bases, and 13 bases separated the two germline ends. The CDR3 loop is CASSFGLHTGELFF. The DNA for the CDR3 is TGTGCCAGCTCTTTTGGACTACACACCGGGGAGCTGTTTTTT.

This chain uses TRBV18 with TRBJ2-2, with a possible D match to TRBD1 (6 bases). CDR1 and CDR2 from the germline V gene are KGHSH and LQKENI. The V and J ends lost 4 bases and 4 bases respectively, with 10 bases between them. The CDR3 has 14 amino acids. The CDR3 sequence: CASSRDTATGELFF. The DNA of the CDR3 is TGTGCCAGCTCACGGGACACCGCCACCGGGGAGCTGTTTTTT.

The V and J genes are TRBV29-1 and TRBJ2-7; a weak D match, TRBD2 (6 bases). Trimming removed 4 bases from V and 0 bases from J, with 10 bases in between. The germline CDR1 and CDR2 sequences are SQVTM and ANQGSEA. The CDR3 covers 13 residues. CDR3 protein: CSVVRGGSYEQYF. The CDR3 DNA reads TGCAGCGTTGTACGGGGAGGCTCCTACGAGCAGTACTTC.

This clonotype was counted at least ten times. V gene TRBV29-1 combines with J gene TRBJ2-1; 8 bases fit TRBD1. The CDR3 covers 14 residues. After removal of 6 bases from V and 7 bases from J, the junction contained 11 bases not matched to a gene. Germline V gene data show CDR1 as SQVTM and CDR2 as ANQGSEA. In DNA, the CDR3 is TGCAGCGTCGGACCCAGGGGGCGAGGAAATGAGCAGTTCTTC. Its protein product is CSVGPRGRGNEQFF.

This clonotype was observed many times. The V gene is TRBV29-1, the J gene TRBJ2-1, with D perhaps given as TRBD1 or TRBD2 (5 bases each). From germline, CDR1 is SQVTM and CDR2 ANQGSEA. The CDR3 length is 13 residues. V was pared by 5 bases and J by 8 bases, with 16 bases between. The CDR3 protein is CSVQGRLVDEQFF. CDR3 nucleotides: TGCAGCGTTCAGGGACGGTTGGTCGATGAGCAGTTCTTC.

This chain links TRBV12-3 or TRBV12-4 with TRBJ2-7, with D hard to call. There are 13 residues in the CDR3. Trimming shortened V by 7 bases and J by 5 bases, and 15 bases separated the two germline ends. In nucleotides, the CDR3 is TGTGCCAGCACCAAGTGGGGATTCGACGAGCAGTACTTC. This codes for CASTKWGFDEQYF.

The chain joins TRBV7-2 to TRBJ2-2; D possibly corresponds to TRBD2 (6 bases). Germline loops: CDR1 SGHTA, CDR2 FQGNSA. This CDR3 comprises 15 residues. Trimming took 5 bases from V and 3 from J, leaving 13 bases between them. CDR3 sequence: CASSLGLTDTGELFF. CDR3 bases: TGTGCCAGCAGCCTGGGACTTACGGACACCGGGGAGCTGTTTTTT. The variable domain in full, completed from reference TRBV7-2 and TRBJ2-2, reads GAGVSQSPSNKVTEKGKDVELRCDPISGHTALYWYRQSLGQGLEFLIYFQGNSAPDKSGLPSDRFSAERTGGSVSTLTIQRTQQEDSAVYLCASSLGLTDTGELFFGEGSRLTVL.

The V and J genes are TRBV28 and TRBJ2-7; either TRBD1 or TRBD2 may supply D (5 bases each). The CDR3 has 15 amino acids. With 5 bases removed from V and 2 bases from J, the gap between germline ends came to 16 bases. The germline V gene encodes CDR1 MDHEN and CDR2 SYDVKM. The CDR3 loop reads CASSPWDGFTYEQYF. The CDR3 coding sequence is TGTGCCAGCAGTCCGTGGGACGGGTTTACCTACGAGCAGTACTTC.

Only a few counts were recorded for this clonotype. The CDR3 nucleotides are TGCGCCAGCAGCGGGGGAGGGGCGCGCACCGGGGAGCTGTTTTTT. Translation gives CASSGGGARTGELFF. V usage is TRBV5-1 and J usage is TRBJ2-2, with 7 bases lining up with TRBD2. In germline, CDR1 is SGHRS, CDR2 YFSETQ. The CDR3 loop spans 15 amino acids. V shed 4 bases, J shed 4 bases, and the junction held 7 bases outside the gene matches. Full variable domain (rest looked up from reference TRBV5-1 and TRBJ2-2): KAGVTQTPRYLIKTRGQQVTLSCSPISGHRSVSWYQQTPGQGLQFLFEYFSETQRNKGNFPGRFSGRQFSNSRSEMNVSTLELGDSALYLCASSGGGARTGELFFGEGSRLTVL.

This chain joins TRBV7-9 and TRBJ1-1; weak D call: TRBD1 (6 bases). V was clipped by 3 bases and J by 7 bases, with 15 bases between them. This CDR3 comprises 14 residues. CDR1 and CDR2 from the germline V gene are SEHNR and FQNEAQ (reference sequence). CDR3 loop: CASSFSQGKREAFF. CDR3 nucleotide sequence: TGTGCCAGCAGCTTCTCCCAGGGGAAGCGTGAAGCTTTCTTT.

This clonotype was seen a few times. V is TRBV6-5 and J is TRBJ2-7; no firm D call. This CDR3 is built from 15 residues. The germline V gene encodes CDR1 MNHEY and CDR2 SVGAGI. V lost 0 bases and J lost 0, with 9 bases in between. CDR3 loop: CASSYSIHNSYEQYF. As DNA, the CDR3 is TGTGCCAGCAGTTACTCGATCCATAACTCCTACGAGCAGTACTTC.

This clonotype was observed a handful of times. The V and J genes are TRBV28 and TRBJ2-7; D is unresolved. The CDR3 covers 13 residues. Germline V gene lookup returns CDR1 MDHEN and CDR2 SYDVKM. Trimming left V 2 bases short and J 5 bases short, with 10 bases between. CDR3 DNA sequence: TGTGCCAGCAGTTTACCCGGTCTCAACGAGCAGTACTTC. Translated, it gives CASSLPGLNEQYF.

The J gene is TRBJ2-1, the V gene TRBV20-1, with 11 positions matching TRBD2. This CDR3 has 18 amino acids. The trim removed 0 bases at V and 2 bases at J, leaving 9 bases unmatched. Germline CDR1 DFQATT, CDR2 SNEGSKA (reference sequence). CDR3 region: CSARDGSGRAIPYNEQFF. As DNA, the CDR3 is TGCAGTGCTAGAGATGGTAGCGGGAGGGCCATCCCCTACAATGAGCAGTTCTTC.

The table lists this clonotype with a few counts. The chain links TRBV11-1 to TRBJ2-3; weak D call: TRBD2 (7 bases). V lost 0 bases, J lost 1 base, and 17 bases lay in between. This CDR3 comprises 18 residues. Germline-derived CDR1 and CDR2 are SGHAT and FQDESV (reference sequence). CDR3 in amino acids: CASSLAAAGAGGTDTQYF. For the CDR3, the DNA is TGTGCCAGCAGCTTAGCGGCTGCGGGGGCTGGAGGCACAGATACGCAGTATTTT.

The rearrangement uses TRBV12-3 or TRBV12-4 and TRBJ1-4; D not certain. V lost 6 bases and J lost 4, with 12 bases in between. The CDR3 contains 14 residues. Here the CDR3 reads CASSVGERNEKLFF. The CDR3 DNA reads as TGTGCCAGCAGCGTCGGGGAGCGTAATGAAAAACTGTTTTTT.

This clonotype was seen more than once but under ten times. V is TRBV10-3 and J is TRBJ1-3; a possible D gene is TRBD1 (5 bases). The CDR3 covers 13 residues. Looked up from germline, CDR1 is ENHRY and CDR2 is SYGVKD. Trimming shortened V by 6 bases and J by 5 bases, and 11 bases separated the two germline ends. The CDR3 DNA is TGTGCCATCAGCGCCGGGACCCGAAACACCATATATTTT. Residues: CAISAGTRNTIYF.